Listed here are 20 T cell receptor beta chains from one sample, sequenced in a study of shared clonotypes between healthy human individuals. Clones were sequenced by immunoSEQ multiplex PCR, and TCRdb holds only the in-frame ones, with some missing. Of 450,000 to 550,000 clones in the sample, around 79% are singletons; the top ten hold 10% to 15%. Sequencing was performed on PBMCs. The origin of the receptors is a woman aged 40 to 50 in good health. Some clones in this sample may be carry-over from other donors' samples.

This sequence joins TRBV7-2 and TRBJ2-3, with D possibly being TRBD2 (6 bases). Trimming took off 4 bases at V and 5 bases at J, with 19 bases between the two ends. Per germline, CDR1 SGHTA and CDR2 FQGNSA. This CDR3 is built from 16 residues. The CDR3 DNA sequence: TGTGCCAGCAGCTCCCAATCTGGGAGGCCTGGAGATACGCAGTATTTT. This codes for CASSSQSGRPGDTQYF.

The gene calls are TRBV6-1 and TRBJ2-7; D is ambiguous. The CDR3 totals 13 residues. Trimming removed 5 bases at V and 4 bases at J, with 12 bases between. Germline CDR1 reads MNHNS; CDR2 reads SASEGT. CDR3 sequence (DNA): TGTGCCAGCAGTTATTCGGAAAGTTACGAGCAGTACTTC. Translating gives CASSYSESYEQYF.

The gene calls are TRBV5-1 and TRBJ1-4; maybe TRBD1 (6 bases). The germline V and J ends were trimmed by 4 bases and 3 bases, with 13 bases remaining between them. CDR1 SGHRS and CDR2 YFSETQ come from the germline V gene. The length of the CDR3 is 15 residues. The CDR3 sequence: CASSPRTDPNEKLFF. The DNA of the CDR3 is TGCGCCAGCAGCCCCCGGACAGACCCTAATGAAAAACTGTTTTTT. The complete variable domain, with remaining parts taken from reference TRBV5-1 and TRBJ1-4, reads KAGVTQTPRYLIKTRGQQVTLSCSPISGHRSVSWYQQTPGQGLQFLFEYFSETQRNKGNFPGRFSGRQFSNSRSEMNVSTLELGDSALYLCASSPRTDPNEKLFFGSGTQLSVL.

The chain combines TRBV2 with TRBJ1-4; the D is unclear. V was shortened by 6 bases and J by 5 bases, with 13 bases between the two germline ends. This CDR3 region has 14 residues. CDR1 is SNHLY and CDR2 is FYNNEI in the germline V gene. CDR3 loop: CASSSGARNEKLFF. The DNA of the CDR3 is TGTGCCAGCAGCTCGGGCGCCCGCAATGAAAAACTGTTTTTT. Using reference TRBV2 and TRBJ1-4 for the parts outside the CDR3, the full variable domain is EPEVTQTPSHQVTQMGQEVILRCVPISNHLYFYWYRQILGQKVEFLVSFYNNEISEKSEIFDDQFSVERPDGSNFTLKIRSTKLEDSAMYFCASSSGARNEKLFFGSGTQLSVL.

This clone occurred a few times. The gene calls are TRBV11-2 and TRBJ1-1; TRBD1 aligns across 7 bases. Germline V gene sequence: CDR1 SGHAT, CDR2 FQNNGV. V trimming: 3 bases; J trimming: 10 bases; junction bases outside the gene matches: 5. This CDR3 has 12 residues. This CDR3 reads CASSFQQGRAFF. The CDR3 nucleotides read TGTGCCAGCAGCTTCCAACAGGGGAGAGCTTTCTTT.

The chain links TRBV9 to TRBJ2-2; D unresolved. V shed 3 bases and J shed 0 bases, with 9 bases lying between them. Germline V gene data show CDR1 as SGDLS and CDR2 as YYNGEE. This CDR3 region has 15 residues. Here the CDR3 reads CASSELKTNTGELFF. For the CDR3, the DNA is TGTGCCAGCAGCGAGTTGAAAACGAACACCGGGGAGCTGTTTTTT.

This clone was seen a handful of times. The chain uses TRBV7-9 and TRBJ1-1; weak D call: TRBD1 (6 bases). Germline V gene sequence: CDR1 SEHNR, CDR2 FQNEAQ (reference sequence). This CDR3 region has 15 residues. V was clipped by 5 bases and J by 7 bases, with 20 bases between them. The CDR3 loop reads CASSIDAGDYGEAFF. For the CDR3, the DNA is TGTGCCAGCAGCATTGATGCAGGGGACTACGGTGAAGCTTTCTTT.

V gene TRBV7-9 combines with J gene TRBJ2-1; D not resolved. Germline lookup yields CDR1 SEHNR and CDR2 FQNEAQ (reference sequence). Deletions cut 4 bases from V and 9 bases from J, with 10 bases between. This CDR3 region has 12 residues. The CDR3 reads CASSSQRLEQFF. The CDR3 region has the DNA TGTGCCAGCAGCTCCCAGAGGCTTGAGCAGTTCTTC.

This chain links TRBV2 with TRBJ2-3, with 12 bases identical to TRBD2. This CDR3 is built from 15 residues. Germline V CDR1 and CDR2: SNHLY, FYNNEI. V lost 8 bases to trimming and J lost 7 bases; unmatched junction nucleotides: 10. CDR3 amino acids: CASDATSGRGYTQYF. The CDR3 region has the DNA TGTGCCAGCGACGCGACTAGCGGGAGAGGATATACGCAGTATTTT.

V and J are TRBV2 and TRBJ2-5, with TRBD1 matching over 10 bases. The ends lost 6 bases at V and 5 bases at J; junction bases unmatched: 9. The CDR3 has 15 residues. Germline CDR1 SNHLY, CDR2 FYNNEI. CDR3 DNA: TGTGCCAGCAGGAGGGACAGGGGTGGGGGTGAGACCCAGTACTTC. Amino acid sequence: CASRRDRGGGETQYF.

The rearrangement links TRBV6-5 to TRBJ2-7; perhaps D is TRBD1 or TRBD2 (5 bases each). Trimming stripped 5 bases from V and 3 bases from J, with 14 bases between. Per germline, CDR1 MNHEY and CDR2 SVGAGI. CDR3 length: 14 amino acids. The CDR3 DNA is TGTGCCAGCAGTACCCGGGACCATAGCTACGAGCAGTACTTC. As protein: CASSTRDHSYEQYF.

This clone was picked up a small number of times. The V and J genes are TRBV11-2 and TRBJ1-1, with D unresolved. Germline V gene lookup returns CDR1 SGHAT and CDR2 FQNNGV. There are 13 residues in the CDR3. V shed 0 bases and J shed 3 bases, with 5 bases lying between them. The CDR3 bases are TGTGCCAGCAGCTTAGACGGATACACTGAAGCTTTCTTT. Translating gives CASSLDGYTEAFF.

V and J are TRBV7-2 and TRBJ1-5; D unclear. V was clipped by 0 bases and J by 0 bases, with 6 bases between them. The CDR3 length is 15 residues. Germline assignment: CDR1 SGHTA and CDR2 FQGNSA. CDR3 sequence (DNA): TGTGCCAGCAGCTTAGCAGAGTATAGCAATCAGCCCCAGCATTTT. It codes for CASSLAEYSNQPQHF.

The rearrangement joins TRBV10-3 to TRBJ2-7; no firm D call. Germline-derived CDR1 and CDR2 are ENHRY and SYGVKD. This CDR3 contains 15 residues. Trimming took off 2 bases at V and 9 bases at J, with 20 bases between the two ends. The CDR3 reads CAISEPSRPTKGQYF. The CDR3 region has the DNA TGTGCCATCAGTGAGCCCAGCCGTCCTACGAAGGGGCAGTACTTC.

This chain links TRBV6-6 with TRBJ2-7; maybe TRBD1 (6 bases). V was trimmed by 7 bases and J by 4 bases, leaving 17 bases between them. From germline, CDR1 is MNHNY and CDR2 SVGAGI (reference sequence). The CDR3 sequence is 14 residues long. The CDR3 protein is CASTPRQVGYEQYF. The CDR3, as DNA: TGTGCCAGCACCCCCCGACAGGTTGGTTACGAGCAGTACTTC.

This rearrangement joins TRBV4-2 to TRBJ2-7; 11 bases map to TRBD2. Germline assignment: CDR1 LGHNA and CDR2 YNFKEQ. This CDR3 has 16 residues. The V segment lost 5 bases and the J segment 4 bases; nucleotides outside the gene matches: 10. The CDR3 reads CASSLAGGPTRYEQYF. The CDR3 DNA reads as TGTGCCAGCAGCTTAGCGGGAGGGCCCACTAGATACGAGCAGTACTTC.

The gene calls are TRBV5-4 and TRBJ2-7; 10 positions agree with TRBD1. This CDR3 is built from 15 residues. The germline gives CDR1 SGHNT, CDR2 YYREEE (reference sequence). After removal of 5 bases from V and 5 bases from J, the junction contained 10 bases not matched to a gene. CDR3 protein: CASRPGGGQGNEQYF. The DNA of the CDR3 is TGTGCCAGCAGGCCCGGAGGGGGACAGGGGAACGAGCAGTACTTC.

J is TRBJ2-7 and V is TRBV6-5; D remains unclear. Trimming cost V 2 bases and J 4 bases, with 18 bases left between them. The CDR3 consists of 16 residues. Germline V gives CDR1 MNHEY, CDR2 SVGAGI. CDR3 bases: TGTGCCAGCAGTTACCGGCCCATGCCCCCATTTTACGAGCAGTACTTC. The encoded protein is CASSYRPMPPFYEQYF.

The rearrangement joins TRBV18 to TRBJ2-1, with 8 bases aligning to TRBD2. Per the germline V gene, CDR1 is KGHSH and CDR2 is LQKENI. Trimming cost V 5 bases and J 4 bases; bases outside gene matches: 10. The CDR3 extends over 16 amino acids. CDR3 DNA: TGTGCCAGCTCAGGGGGAGATAGCGGGGCTTACAATGAGCAGTTCTTC. This encodes CASSGGDSGAYNEQFF.

The chain joins TRBV4-2 to TRBJ2-5; D uncertain. The V gene's germline CDR1 is LGHNA and CDR2 YNFKEQ. Trimming took 1 base from V and 6 from J, leaving 9 bases between them. The CDR3 runs 13 residues. This CDR3 is CASSQGEGQTQYF. The CDR3 DNA reads TGTGCCAGCAGCCAAGGGGAAGGGCAGACCCAGTACTTC.